This is a list of T cell receptor beta chains from one sample in a study of cytomegalovirus exposure and HLA in healthy donors. Data came from immunoSEQ multiplex PCR; TCRdb stores just in-frame clones and leaves some out. The table includes approximately 120,000 clones, more than 65% detected once. Sequenced sample: PBMCs. The receptors here all came from a woman in her sixties in good health and CMV-seropositive. Both conserved end residues are part of each CDR3. The D gene is left open where the match is weak. Rows give clone size only sometimes, using once, few, many, or a class for an expanded clone.

clone size	CDR3 length	V gene	D gene	J gene	CDR3 protein	CDR3 DNA
few	18	TRBV7-3	NA	TRBJ2-6	CASSSPVSWSSGANVLTF	TGTGCCAGCAGCTCCCCTGTGTCATGGAGCTCTGGGGCCAACGTCCTGACTTTC
few	13	TRBV29-1	NA	TRBJ1-1	CSVGAGLITEAFF	TGCAGCGTTGGAGCGGGCTTGATCACTGAAGCTTTCTTT
NA	16	TRBV5-1	TRBD1	TRBJ1-4	CASSGGTGPPNEKLFF	TGCGCCAGCAGCGGAGGGACAGGGCCTCCTAATGAAAAACTGTTTTTT
NA	14	TRBV2	TRBD1	TRBJ1-1	CASSGQGALSEAFF	TGTGCCAGCTCAGGACAGGGGGCGTTGAGTGAAGCTTTCTTT
NA	15	TRBV30	NA	TRBJ2-7	CAWTLTGTQTYEQYF	TGTGCCTGGACTCTCACCGGGACACAGACCTACGAGCAGTACTTC
NA	14	TRBV7-9	NA	TRBJ1-4	CASSLRTTGEKLFF	TGTGCCAGCAGCTTAAGAACGACAGGTGAAAAACTGTTTTTT
NA	16	TRBV2	NA	TRBJ1-4	CASSGTGGRANEKLFF	TGTGCCAGCAGTGGGACGGGCGGCAGGGCTAATGAAAAACTGTTTTTT
NA	15	TRBV7-8	TRBD1	TRBJ1-2	CASSPRDRGTYGYTF	TGTGCCAGCAGCCCCCGGGACAGGGGAACCTATGGCTACACCTTC
NA	15	TRBV5-1	TRBD2	TRBJ2-7	CASSPNPGLIYEQYF	TGCGCCAGCAGCCCCAATCCGGGACTAATCTACGAGCAGTACTTC
NA	16	TRBV7-9	NA	TRBJ2-4	CASSTTGQLAKNIQYF	TGTGCCAGCAGTACCACAGGGCAACTAGCCAAAAACATTCAGTACTTC
NA	16	TRBV9	NA	TRBJ2-6	CASSVDTTSGANVLTF	TGTGCCAGCAGCGTAGACACTACCTCTGGGGCCAACGTCCTGACTTTC
NA	11	TRBV7-9	NA	TRBJ2-7	CASSSTYEQYF	TGTGCCAGCAGCTCCACCTACGAGCAGTACTTC
NA	14	TRBV7-2	NA	TRBJ1-5	CASSPGDSSQPQHF	TGTGCCAGCAGCCCGGGAGACAGCTCCCAGCCCCAGCATTTT
NA	17	TRBV6-4	TRBD1	TRBJ1-4	CASSDSYFRDREEKLFF	TGTGCCAGCAGTGACTCGTATTTTAGGGACAGAGAAGAAAAACTGTTTTTT
NA	15	TRBV19	TRBD1	TRBJ1-2	CASSKPGGQGYGYTF	TGTGCCAGTAGTAAGCCCGGGGGACAGGGCTATGGCTACACCTTC
NA	15	TRBV25-1	NA	TRBJ1-6	CASSEPGSYNSPLHF	TGTGCCAGCAGTGAACCGGGCTCCTATAATTCACCCCTCCACTTT
NA	13	TRBV30	TRBD1	TRBJ1-4	CAWQRGTDEKLFF	TGTGCCTGGCAGCGGGGGACAGATGAAAAACTGTTTTTT
NA	15	TRBV2	TRBD1	TRBJ1-5	CASSVNRGGNQPQHF	TGTGCCAGCAGTGTGAACAGGGGAGGCAATCAGCCCCAGCATTTT
NA	17	TRBV27	NA	TRBJ2-2	CASSRTGTPGGAGELFF	TGTGCCAGCAGTAGAACCGGGACTCCAGGCGGGGCCGGGGAGCTGTTTTTT
NA	13	TRBV11-1	NA	TRBJ1-5	CASSAQGNQPQHF	TGTGCCAGCAGTGCGCAGGGTAATCAGCCCCAGCATTTT
NA	15	TRBV13	TRBD2	TRBJ2-2	CASSKGLAGTGELFF	TGTGCCAGCAGCAAGGGACTAGCCGGCACCGGGGAGCTGTTTTTT
NA	13	TRBV29-1	NA	TRBJ2-7	CSVKRGPPYEQYF	TGCAGCGTTAAAAGGGGCCCCCCCTACGAGCAGTACTTC